One sample yielded the 24 T cell receptor beta chains listed below, sequenced in a study of blood T cell repertoires in COVID-19. TCRdb's copy holds only in-frame clones and misses some; the assay was immunoSEQ multiplex PCR. This repertoire shows about 42,000 clones, 75% to 80% found once; its top ten account for under 9%. Sequencing input: peripheral blood. These receptors originate from an older man with active or convalescent COVID-19.

Only a few counts were recorded for this clone. The V gene is TRBV19, the J gene TRBJ2-6; TRBD2 is a possible D gene (5 bases). The germline gives CDR1 LNHDA, CDR2 SQIVND (reference sequence). The CDR3 totals 14 residues. The germline V and J ends were trimmed by 6 bases and 4 bases, with 10 bases remaining between them. CDR3 loop: CASSSGEGANVLTF. The CDR3 bases are TGTGCCAGTAGCTCCGGGGAGGGGGCCAACGTCCTGACTTTC.

This clone occurred many times. The sample has other DNA sequences that encode this CDR3 too. The chain combines TRBV30 with TRBJ1-5; tentatively, D is TRBD1 (5 bases). Trimming removed 0 bases at V and 0 bases at J, with 9 bases between. The germline V gene has CDR1 GTSNPN and CDR2 SVGIG (reference sequence). This CDR3 is 15 amino acids long. The DNA for the CDR3 is TGTGCCTGGAGTGTAGGGGCCTCTAGCAATCAGCCCCAGCATTTT. As protein: CAWSVGASSNQPQHF. Using reference TRBV30 and TRBJ1-5 for the parts outside the CDR3, the full variable domain is SQTIHQWPATLVQPVGSPLSLECTVEGTSNPNLYWYRQAAGRGLQLLFYSVGIGQISSEVPQNLSASRPQDRQFILSSKKLLLSDSGFYLCAWSVGASSNQPQHFGDGTRLSIL.

CDR3 nucleotide sequence: TGTGCCAGCACCCTCCTAAATCAGCCCCAGCATTTT. Amino acid sequence: CASTLLNQPQHF. The rearrangement joins TRBV9 to TRBJ1-5; D not certain. The CDR3 is 12 amino acids. In germline, CDR1 is SGDLS, CDR2 YYNGEE. V was trimmed by 6 bases and J by 4 bases, leaving 8 bases between them.

In this sample, this clone turned up a few times. The rearrangement links TRBV9 to TRBJ2-3; TRBD2 might be the D (7 bases). In germline, CDR1 is SGDLS, CDR2 YYNGEE. The V end lost 5 bases, the J end lost 1 base, and 20 bases lay between the germline ends. This CDR3 is 17 amino acids long. This CDR3 is CASSIGRAGAGTDTQYF. The CDR3 DNA reads as TGTGCCAGCAGTATTGGGAGGGCGGGGGCTGGCACAGATACGCAGTATTTT.

The rearrangement links TRBV28 to TRBJ1-4; unclear D gene. Germline V lookup: CDR1 MDHEN, CDR2 SYDVKM. The CDR3 is 11 residues long. Trimming removed 8 bases at V and 5 bases at J, with 6 bases between. CDR3 nucleotide sequence: TGTGCCAGCGAGTTAAATGAAAAACTGTTTTTT. It is translated as CASELNEKLFF.

This clone is a singleton in its sample. The genes are TRBV25-1 and TRBJ2-1; 8 nucleotides line up with TRBD2. The CDR3 contains 15 residues. J gave up 5 bases and V 3 bases, and 6 bases lay outside the gene matches. Germline CDR1 reads MGHDK; CDR2 reads SYGVNS. CDR3 amino acids: CASSEVLAGHNEQFF. CDR3 coding DNA: TGTGCCAGCAGTGAGGTCCTAGCGGGCCACAATGAGCAGTTCTTC.

The chain carries TRBV7-6 and TRBJ2-5; 8 bases line up with TRBD1. The CDR3 totals 16 residues. J gave up 5 bases and V 1 base, and 9 bases lay outside the gene matches. Germline CDR1 reads SGHVS; CDR2 reads FNYEAQ. The CDR3 region is CASSLGLGQGIETQYF. In DNA, the CDR3 is TGTGCCAGCAGCTTAGGACTTGGACAGGGAATTGAGACCCAGTACTTC.

This clone came up once. The rearrangement joins TRBV30 to TRBJ1-5; 8 nucleotides line up with TRBD1. CDR1 GTSNPN and CDR2 SVGIG come from the germline V gene (reference sequence). Trimming removed 2 bases from V and 4 bases from J; junction bases left unmatched: 4. The CDR3 is 14 amino acids. The CDR3 region has the DNA TGTGCCTGGAGTTCCGACAGGGGAAATCAGCCCCAGCATTTT. Its translation: CAWSSDRGNQPQHF.

This clone occurred a few times. This sequence joins TRBV30 and TRBJ1-3; no firm D call. Germline CDR1 GTSNPN, CDR2 SVGIG (reference sequence). The V and J ends lost 5 bases and 4 bases respectively, with 12 bases between them. CDR3 length: 13 residues. This CDR3 reads CAWSVLGGNTIYF. CDR3 nucleotides: TGTGCCTGGTCGGTCCTAGGCGGAAACACCATATATTTT. Using reference TRBV30 and TRBJ1-3 for the parts outside the CDR3, the full variable domain is SQTIHQWPATLVQPVGSPLSLECTVEGTSNPNLYWYRQAAGRGLQLLFYSVGIGQISSEVPQNLSASRPQDRQFILSSKKLLLSDSGFYLCAWSVLGGNTIYFGEGSWLTVV.

The chain has TRBV15 and TRBJ1-1; 8 bases agree with TRBD1. The CDR3 runs to 12 residues. The germline gives CDR1 LNHNV, CDR2 YYDKDF (reference sequence). Unmatched junction bases numbered 1, after V lost 3 bases and J lost 7 bases. CDR3 nucleotides: TGTGCCACCAGCAGGGGACAGGTTGAAGCTTTCTTT. It yields the protein CATSRGQVEAFF.

The rearrangement uses TRBV16 and TRBJ1-6, with D hard to call. The CDR3 loop spans 13 amino acids. V was trimmed by 0 bases and J by 8 bases, leaving 5 bases between them. CDR1 and CDR2 from the germline V gene are KGHSY and FQNENV. CDR3 DNA sequence: TGTGCCAGCAGCCAATCTGCAGATTCACCCCTCCACTTT. This encodes CASSQSADSPLHF. Looking up the rest from reference TRBV16 and TRBJ1-6 gives the full variable domain: GEEVAQTPKHLVRGEGQKAKLYCAPIKGHSYVFWYQQVLKNEFKFLISFQNENVFDETGMPKERFSAKCLPNSPCSLEIQATKLEDSAVYFCASSQSADSPLHFGNGTRLTVT.

The chain has TRBV11-3 and TRBJ2-5; 13 bases line up with TRBD2. The V gene's germline CDR1 is SGHNT and CDR2 YENEEA. The V and J ends lost 7 bases and 5 bases, in that order; junction bases with no gene match: 10. CDR3 length: 16 residues. CDR3 residues: CASTQGLAGPRETQYF. DNA for the CDR3: TGTGCCAGCACCCAGGGACTAGCGGGGCCCAGGGAGACCCAGTACTTC.

The chain combines TRBV19 with TRBJ1-2; no reliable D call. The CDR3 is made up of 16 amino acids. V dropped 4 bases and J dropped 8 bases, with 23 bases sitting between them. Germline loops: CDR1 LNHDA, CDR2 SQIVND (reference sequence). CDR3 DNA: TGTGCCAGTAGTAAATCTATCGACTCGTTTATGTGGGGCTACACCTTC. This translates into CASSKSIDSFMWGYTF. Looking up the rest from reference TRBV19 and TRBJ1-2 gives the full variable domain: DGGITQSPKYLFRKEGQNVTLSCEQNLNHDAMYWYRQDPGQGLRLIYYSQIVNDFQKGDIAEGYSVSREKKESFPLTVTSAQKNPTAFYLCASSKSIDSFMWGYTFGSGTRLTVV.

The genes are TRBV9 and TRBJ1-6; D is perhaps TRBD1 (5 bases). V was cut by 1 base and J by 5 bases, with 13 bases left in between. Germline lookup yields CDR1 SGDLS and CDR2 YYNGEE. The CDR3 has 16 residues. The CDR3 DNA sequence: TGTGCCAGCAGCGTAAAGGGAGGGGCAGATAATTCACCCCTCCACTTT. It encodes CASSVKGGADNSPLHF. Full variable domain (missing parts from reference TRBV9 and TRBJ1-6): DSGVTQTPKHLITATGQRVTLRCSPRSGDLSVYWYQQSLDQGLQFLIQYYNGEERAKGNILERFSAQQFPDLHSELNLSSLELGDSALYFCASSVKGGADNSPLHFGNGTRLTVT.

This clone has just one count. The chain uses TRBV19 and TRBJ1-1; D is unresolved. The germline V gene encodes CDR1 LNHDA and CDR2 SQIVND (reference sequence). The ends were cut back, 6 bases at V and 0 bases at J, with 11 bases in the middle. The CDR3 sequence is 14 residues long. DNA for the CDR3: TGTGCCAGTAGGAGGAGGAGCATGAACACTGAAGCTTTCTTT. This gives the protein CASRRRSMNTEAFF.

This clone appeared once. The rearrangement uses TRBV4-2 and TRBJ2-2; maybe TRBD2 (6 bases). CDR3 length equals 16 residues. CDR1 LGHNA and CDR2 YNFKEQ come from the germline V gene. Trimming cost V 1 base and J 1 base, with 10 bases left between them. The CDR3 region is CASSQVPAGNTGELFF. The CDR3 DNA sequence: TGTGCCAGCAGCCAAGTCCCAGCGGGGAACACCGGGGAGCTGTTTTTT.

This clone was seen only once. Its ends do not fully match the called genes, so a read error is possible. The chain has TRBV18 and TRBJ2-3; D is unresolved. The germline V gene encodes CDR1 KGHSH and CDR2 LQKENI. This CDR3 has 13 amino acids. In DNA form, the CDR3 reads TGTGCCAGTTCACCGCCCCGCGCAGATACGCAGTATTTT. As protein: CASSPPRADTQYF.

The chain combines TRBV18 with TRBJ1-1; D is possibly TRBD1 (6 bases). The germline gives CDR1 KGHSH, CDR2 LQKENI. The CDR3 runs to 15 residues. The V end was cut by 2 bases, the J end by 1 base, with 11 bases between. Here the CDR3 DNA reads TGTGCCAGCTCACCAACAGACAGGCCGAACACTGAAGCTTTCTTT. Encoded protein: CASSPTDRPNTEAFF.

V and J are TRBV2 and TRBJ2-7; maybe TRBD1 (5 bases). In germline, CDR1 is SNHLY, CDR2 FYNNEI. Deletions cut 6 bases from V and 0 bases from J, with 6 bases between. This CDR3 spans 12 amino acids. The CDR3 DNA sequence: TGTGCCAGCAGGACAGTCTCCTACGAGCAGTACTTC. Translation gives CASRTVSYEQYF.

The rearrangement joins TRBV2 to TRBJ1-2; maybe TRBD1 (5 bases). Germline V gene lookup returns CDR1 SNHLY and CDR2 FYNNEI. CDR3 length: 14 residues. Trimming shortened V by 4 bases and J by 0 bases, and 9 bases separated the two germline ends. CDR3 residues: CASSGQTANYGYTF. CDR3 nucleotides: TGTGCCAGCAGTGGCCAGACAGCTAACTATGGCTACACCTTC.

The genes are TRBV3-1 (or the pseudogene TRBV3-2) and TRBJ2-5; 10 nucleotides agree with TRBD2. CDR3 size: 16 residues. Trimming took 0 bases from V and 5 from J; bases not matched to a gene: 6. The germline V gene has CDR1 LGHDT and CDR2 YNNKEL (reference sequence). The CDR3 nucleotides are TGTGCCAGCAGCCAAGAATGGACTAGCGGTAGGGAGACCCAGTACTTC. This translates into CASSQEWTSGRETQYF.

This clone appeared a single time. CDR3: CASSYTRAQPQHF. The CDR3 nucleotides read TGTGCCAGCAGCTATACTAGGGCCCAGCCCCAGCATTTT. The chain carries TRBV5-6 and TRBJ1-5; no reliable D call. CDR1 is SGHDT and CDR2 is YYEEEE in the germline V gene. With 3 bases removed from V and 7 bases from J, the gap between germline ends came to 11 bases. The CDR3 loop spans 13 amino acids.

The V gene is TRBV2, the J gene TRBJ1-1; D possibly corresponds to TRBD1 (5 bases). CDR3 length: 13 residues. Germline CDR1 SNHLY, CDR2 FYNNEI. V lost 3 bases, J lost 4 bases, and 9 bases lay in between. In DNA form, the CDR3 reads TGTGCCAGCAGTGAGCAGCAGGGCACTGAAGCTTTCTTT. Its translation is CASSEQQGTEAFF.

This rearrangement joins TRBV2 to TRBJ2-1; 14 nucleotides agree with TRBD2. Looked up from germline, CDR1 is SNHLY and CDR2 is FYNNEI. The CDR3 is 13 residues long. The V and J ends lost 6 bases and 15 bases, in that order; junction bases with no gene match: 7. The CDR3: CASRGLAGARRFF. The CDR3 DNA follows: TGTGCCAGCAGGGGACTAGCGGGGGCCCGCCGGTTCTTC.